A selection of T cell receptor beta chains follows, all from one sample in a study of cytomegalovirus exposure and HLA in healthy donors. Sequencing used immunoSEQ multiplex PCR; TCRdb keeps in-frame clones, though not all of them. The sample has some 140,000 clones, 65% to 80% seen once. Sequenced sample: PBMCs. The source is a woman aged 18-30 years in good health and CMV-seronegative. Both conserved end residues are part of each CDR3. D genes are given only for firm matches. A clone size is listed for some rows: how often the clone was seen (once, few, many), or a class if it is expanded.

d_gene	v_gene	abundance	j_gene	CDR3aa	CDR3nt
-	TRBV6-4	once	TRBJ2-2	CATSERSAGELFF	TGTGCCACCTCGGAGAGGTCGGCCGGGGAGCTGTTTTTT
-	TRBV11-2	-	TRBJ2-7	CASSPLSEQYF	TGTGCCAGCAGCCCCCTGAGCGAGCAGTACTTC
-	TRBV6-1	-	TRBJ2-7	CASSEAPQRSYEQYF	TGTGCCAGCAGTGAAGCCCCCCAGCGCTCCTACGAGCAGTACTTC
TRBD2	TRBV11-2	-	TRBJ2-5	CASSFDSGSAGAQYF	TGTGCCAGCAGCTTCGATAGCGGGAGCGCGGGCGCCCAGTACTTC
TRBD1	TRBV19	-	TRBJ2-7	CASTPTGVYEQYF	TGTGCCAGTACTCCCACAGGGGTTTACGAGCAGTACTTC
TRBD1	TRBV6-6	-	TRBJ2-4	CASTEGQGNIQYF	TGTGCCAGCACCGAGGGACAGGGGAACATTCAGTACTTC
-	TRBV11-2	-	TRBJ1-2	CASSLELRGSIGYTF	TGTGCCAGCAGCTTAGAACTTCGAGGTTCGATTGGCTACACCTTC
-	TRBV18	-	TRBJ1-2	CASSLSQGEDYGYTF	TGTGCCAGCTCACTCTCACAAGGGGAAGACTATGGCTACACCTTC
-	TRBV5-1	-	TRBJ2-1	CASSMGAPSAPSSYNEQFF	TGCGCCAGCAGCATGGGGGCTCCTAGCGCCCCTAGCTCCTACAATGAGCAGTTCTTC
TRBD2	TRBV12-5	-	TRBJ2-1	CASTRGLAGGHEQFF	TGTGCTAGTACCAGGGGACTAGCGGGAGGGCATGAGCAGTTCTTC
-	TRBV30	-	TRBJ2-5	CAWSVKRDQETQYF	TGTGCCTGGAGTGTAAAGCGGGACCAAGAGACCCAGTACTTC
TRBD2	TRBV7-2	-	TRBJ2-5	CASSPEREQTQYF	TGTGCCAGCAGCCCGGAGCGGGAACAGACCCAGTACTTC
-	TRBV2	few	TRBJ2-3	CASRETQGSYTQYF	TGTGCCAGCCGAGAGACACAGGGTAGCTATACGCAGTATTTT
-	TRBV5-6	-	TRBJ1-1	CASSSMEGGPSEAFF	TGTGCCAGCAGCTCGATGGAGGGAGGGCCGAGTGAAGCTTTCTTT
TRBD2	TRBV7-6	-	TRBJ2-7	CASSLASALAGRYEQYF	TGTGCCAGCAGCTTAGCCTCTGCCCTAGCGGGAAGGTACGAGCAGTACTTC
TRBD1	TRBV19	few	TRBJ1-2	CASSKRQGTGYTF	TGTGCCAGTAGTAAGAGACAGGGGACGGGCTACACCTTC
TRBD2	TRBV15	once	TRBJ2-7	CATSRPGLAGVKSVYEQYF	TGTGCCACCAGCAGACCCGGACTAGCGGGAGTGAAGAGCGTCTACGAGCAGTACTTC
TRBD2	TRBV7-9	-	TRBJ2-1	CASRLAGNEQFF	TGTGCCAGCAGACTAGCGGGCAATGAGCAGTTCTTC
-	TRBV7-6	-	TRBJ1-3	CASSLSPRTDSGNTIYF	TGTGCCAGCAGCTTAAGCCCGAGGACAGACTCTGGAAACACCATATATTTT
-	TRBV7-8	-	TRBJ1-1	CASSLPGLMNTEAFF	TGTGCCAGCAGCTTACCAGGACTTATGAACACTGAAGCTTTCTTT
TRBD1	TRBV30	-	TRBJ2-5	CAWSNTGGEAQYF	TGTGCCTGGAGCAATACAGGGGGCGAGGCCCAGTACTTC
-	TRBV30	-	TRBJ1-2	CAWSPSGDYGYTF	TGTGCCTGGAGCCCATCAGGGGACTATGGCTACACCTTC
-	TRBV4-2	-	TRBJ1-4	CASSGGAGEKLFF	TGTGCCAGCAGCGGGGGGGCGGGAGAAAAACTGTTTTTT
-	TRBV5-4	-	TRBJ2-3	CASSQESRGQYF	TGTGCCAGCAGCCAGGAGTCCAGGGGGCAGTATTTT
-	TRBV7-9	-	TRBJ1-3	CASSPTELGNTIYF	TGTGCCAGCAGCCCGACAGAATTAGGAAACACCATATATTTT
-	TRBV5-1	once	TRBJ2-5	CASSLAAGKGETQYF	TGCGCCAGCAGCTTGGCCGCGGGGAAAGGGGAGACCCAGTACTTC
-	TRBV5-1	-	TRBJ1-4	CASSSPGGMANEKLFF	TGCGCCAGCAGCTCCCCCGGCGGGATGGCTAATGAAAAACTGTTTTTT
-	TRBV11-2	-	TRBJ2-7	CASSSPRGRYEQYF	TGTGCCAGCAGCTCCCCAAGAGGGAGGTACGAGCAGTACTTC
-	TRBV5-1	-	TRBJ1-2	CASSLAEGNYGYTF	TGCGCCAGCAGCTTGGCCGAGGGAAACTATGGCTACACCTTC
TRBD1	TRBV19	-	TRBJ2-1	CASSTDRGPTEQFF	TGTGCCAGTAGTACGGACAGGGGCCCGACGGAGCAGTTCTTC
-	TRBV5-8	-	TRBJ1-2	CASSAEWWELYGYTF	TGTGCCAGCAGCGCCGAGTGGTGGGAGCTTTATGGCTACACCTTC
TRBD2	TRBV30	-	TRBJ2-1	CACGRATNEQFF	TGTGCCTGCGGGAGGGCCACAAATGAGCAGTTCTTC